This T cell receptor beta chain was observed in a study of T cell responses to AZD1222 COVID-19 vaccine. With V trimmed by 7 bases and J by 1 base, 3 bases remained unmatched. The CDR3 totals 15 residues. Germline lookup yields CDR1 SNHLY and CDR2 FYNNEI. Sequenced by immunoSEQ multiplex PCR; TCRdb stores in-frame clones only, minus some. The sample shows just over 95,000 clones, about 89% of them seen only once. V gene TRBV2 combines with J gene TRBJ2-2; 10 bases fit TRBD1. The sequencing used peripheral blood, collected on day 0 of AZD1222 vaccination. This sequence originates from an adult in good health. The CDR3: CASIRDRGNTGELFF. Here the CDR3 DNA reads TGTGCCAGCATTCGGGACAGGGGGAACACCGGGGAGCTGTTTTTT.